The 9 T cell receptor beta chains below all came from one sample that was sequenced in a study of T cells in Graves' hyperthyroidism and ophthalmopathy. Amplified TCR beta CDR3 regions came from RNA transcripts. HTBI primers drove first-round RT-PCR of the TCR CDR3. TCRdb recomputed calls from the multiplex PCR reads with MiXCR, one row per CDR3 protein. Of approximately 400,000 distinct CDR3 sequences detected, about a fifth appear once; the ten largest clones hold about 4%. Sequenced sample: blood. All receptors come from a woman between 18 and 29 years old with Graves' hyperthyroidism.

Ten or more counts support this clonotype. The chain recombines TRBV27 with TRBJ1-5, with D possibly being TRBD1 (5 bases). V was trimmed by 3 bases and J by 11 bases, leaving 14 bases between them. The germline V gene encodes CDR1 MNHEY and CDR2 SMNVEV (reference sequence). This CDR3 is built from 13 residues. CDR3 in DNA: TGTGCCAGCAGTTTTGACAGCCTGAGCACCCAGCATTTT. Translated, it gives CASSFDSLSTQHF.

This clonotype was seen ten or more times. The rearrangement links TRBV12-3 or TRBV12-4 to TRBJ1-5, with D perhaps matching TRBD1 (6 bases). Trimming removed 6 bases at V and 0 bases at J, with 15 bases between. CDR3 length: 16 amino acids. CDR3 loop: CASRALDSGSNQPQHF. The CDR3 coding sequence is TGTGCCAGCAGAGCCTTGGACAGCGGTAGCAATCAGCCCCAGCATTTT.

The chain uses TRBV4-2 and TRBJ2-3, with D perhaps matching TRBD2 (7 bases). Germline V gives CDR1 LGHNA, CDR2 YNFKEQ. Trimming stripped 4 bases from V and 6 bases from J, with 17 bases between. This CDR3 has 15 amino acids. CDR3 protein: CASSPSRAGADTQYF. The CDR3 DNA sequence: TGTGCCAGCAGCCCATCCCGGGCGGGGGCGGATACGCAGTATTTT.

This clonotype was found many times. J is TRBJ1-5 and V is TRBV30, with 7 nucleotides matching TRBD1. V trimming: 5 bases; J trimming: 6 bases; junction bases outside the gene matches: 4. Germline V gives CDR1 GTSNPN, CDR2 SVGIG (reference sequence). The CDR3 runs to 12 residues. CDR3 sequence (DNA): TGTGCCTGGGACAGGGACCGTCAGCCCCAGCATTTT. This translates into CAWDRDRQPQHF.

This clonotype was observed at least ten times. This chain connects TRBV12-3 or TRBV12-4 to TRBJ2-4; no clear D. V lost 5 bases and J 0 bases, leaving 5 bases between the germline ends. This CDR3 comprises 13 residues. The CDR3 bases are TGTGCCAGCAGTGAACTAGCCAAAAACATTCAGTACTTC. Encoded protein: CASSELAKNIQYF.

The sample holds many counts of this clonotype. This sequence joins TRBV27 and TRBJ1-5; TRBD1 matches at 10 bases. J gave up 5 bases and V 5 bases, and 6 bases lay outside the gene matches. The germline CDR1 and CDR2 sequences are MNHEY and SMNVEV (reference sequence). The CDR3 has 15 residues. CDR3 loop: CASSLFGTGDQPQHF. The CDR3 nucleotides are TGTGCCAGCAGTCTTTTCGGGACAGGGGATCAGCCCCAGCATTTT.

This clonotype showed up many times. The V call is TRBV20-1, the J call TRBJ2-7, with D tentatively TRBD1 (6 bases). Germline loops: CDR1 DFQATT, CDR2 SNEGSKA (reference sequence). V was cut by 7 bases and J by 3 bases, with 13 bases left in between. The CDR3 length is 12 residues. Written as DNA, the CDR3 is TGCAGTGGAGGGGGTCCGTTCTACGAGCAGTACTTC. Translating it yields CSGGGPFYEQYF.

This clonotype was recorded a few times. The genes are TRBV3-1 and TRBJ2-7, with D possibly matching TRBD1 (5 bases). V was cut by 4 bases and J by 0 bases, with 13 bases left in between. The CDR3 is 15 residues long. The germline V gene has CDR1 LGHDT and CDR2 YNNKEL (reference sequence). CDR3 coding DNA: TGTGCCAGCAGCCCCTCAGGGCCCCTCTCCTACGAGCAGTACTTC. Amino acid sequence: CASSPSGPLSYEQYF.

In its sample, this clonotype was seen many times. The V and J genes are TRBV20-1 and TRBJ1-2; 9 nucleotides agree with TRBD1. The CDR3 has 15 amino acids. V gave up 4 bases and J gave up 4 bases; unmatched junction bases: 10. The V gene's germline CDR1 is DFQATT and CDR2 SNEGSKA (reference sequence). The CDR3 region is CSATTGTGYRYGYTF. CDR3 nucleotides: TGCAGTGCTACGACCGGGACAGGGTATCGCTATGGCTACACCTTC.